The sequence of this TCR beta chain was determined in a study of cytomegalovirus exposure and HLA in healthy donors. Overall study findings and caveats: A link between a missense DCLRE1C variant and TCR beta V- and J-gene trimming emerged from a later analysis.

As to this clone: Its antigen is undetermined.

The CDR3 has 15 amino acids. Germline assignment: CDR1 SGHVS and CDR2 FNYEAQ. V dropped 4 bases and J dropped 0 bases, with 10 bases sitting between them. PCR amplification relied on 60 Vbeta primers (plus 13 Jbeta primers). Authors' analysis steps: Later analysis identified tens of millions of unique TCR beta chains, 10 million to 12 million shared. Sequencing used immunoSEQ multiplex PCR; TCRdb keeps in-frame clones, though not all of them. Clonal size and the V and J genes are those of that table, whereas D and trimming came from the DNA. Of a few hundred thousand clones listed, approximately 81% are singletons. Unrecorded immune exposures were likely, despite nominal health at sampling.

The TCR comes from a man aged 30-40 years in good health and CMV-seronegative. The J gene is TRBJ2-1, the V gene TRBV7-6; a weak D match, TRBD2 (6 bases). Source material: PBMCs. The CDR3 loop reads CASSSSGPSYNEQFF. The CDR3 DNA reads TGTGCCAGCAGCTCGAGCGGGCCCTCCTACAATGAGCAGTTCTTC.